The 20 T cell receptor beta chains reported below all come from one sample, sequenced in a study of T-cell reconstitution after alpha-beta-depleted transplantation in children. Construction of the TCRbeta library involved unique molecular identifiers. MiXCR, run by TCRdb on the PCR reads, gives a single entry per CDR3 protein. The sample lists approximately 97,000 distinct CDR3 sequences, under 7% seen once, with around 5.6% in the top ten. The sample consisted of PBMCs, mostly from graft donor cells, taken 60 days after TCRalphabeta/CD19-depleted stem cell transplant. These receptors came from a female patient younger than 10 who had a stem cell transplant for Fanconi anemia, so the T cells may come from the graft donor.

This rearrangement joins TRBV28 to TRBJ2-7; tentatively, D is TRBD1 (5 bases). CDR1 and CDR2 (germline): MDHEN, SYDVKM. This CDR3 contains 14 residues. V lost 6 bases to trimming and J lost 1 base, with 13 bases between them. In DNA, the CDR3 is TGTGCCAGCAGAACATACAGGTTTTCCTACGAGCAGTACTTC. Translation: CASRTYRFSYEQYF. The full variable domain, rest sourced from reference TRBV28 and TRBJ2-7, is DVKVTQSSRYLVKRTGEKVFLECVQDMDHENMFWYRQDPGLGLRLIYFSYDVKMKEKGDIPEGYSVSREKKERFSLILESASTNQTSMYLCASRTYRFSYEQYFGPGTRLTVT.

The table lists this clonotype with many counts. This rearrangement joins TRBV24-1 to TRBJ2-1; the match to TRBD1 covers 10 bases. This CDR3 region has 16 residues. Germline values: CDR1 KGHDR, CDR2 SFDVKD. With 3 bases clipped from V and 4 bases from J, the junction kept 5 bases outside the gene matches. CDR3 bases: TGTGCCACCAGTGATCCCCGGGACAGGGGTTACAATGAGCAGTTCTTC. It codes for CATSDPRDRGYNEQFF.

This clonotype was seen repeatedly, ten times or more. The rearrangement joins TRBV5-1 to TRBJ2-3; D might be TRBD2 (5 bases). The germline V and J ends were trimmed by 0 bases and 2 bases, with 10 bases remaining between them. Germline CDR1 SGHRS, CDR2 YFSETQ. CDR3 length: 15 amino acids. The CDR3 sequence: CASSLAAGLTDTQYF. The CDR3 nucleotides are TGCGCCAGCAGCTTGGCAGCCGGACTCACAGATACGCAGTATTTT.

This clonotype was seen many times. The chain carries TRBV20-1 and TRBJ2-3, with 11 nucleotides matching TRBD1. Germline lookup yields CDR1 DFQATT and CDR2 SNEGSKA (reference sequence). The length of the CDR3 is 15 residues. J was trimmed by 1 base and V by 4 bases; bases with no gene match: 4. The CDR3 bases are TGCAGTGCTAAGGGACAGGGGGAGGGCACAGATACGCAGTATTTT. Amino acids: CSAKGQGEGTDTQYF.

This clonotype has more than one count but fewer than ten. This chain connects TRBV2 to TRBJ2-4; 12 bases map to TRBD2. The trim removed 11 bases at V and 7 bases at J, leaving 21 bases unmatched. Germline loops: CDR1 SNHLY, CDR2 FYNNEI. The CDR3 runs to 18 residues. CDR3 loop: CAFCLHALAGGQVNIQYF. The DNA of the CDR3 is TGTGCCTTCTGCCTTCACGCACTAGCGGGAGGCCAAGTGAACATTCAGTACTTC.

This clonotype turned up a few times. The chain is built from TRBV2 and TRBJ2-5; D remains unclear. V was clipped by 3 bases and J by 4 bases, with 6 bases between them. CDR3 length: 12 amino acids. From germline, CDR1 is SNHLY and CDR2 FYNNEI. The CDR3 bases are TGTGCCAGCAGTGAGGTTCGAGAGACCCAGTACTTC. Protein: CASSEVRETQYF.

This sequence joins TRBV7-2 and TRBJ2-7, with 10 bases fitting TRBD2. The CDR3 length is 16 residues. With 4 bases clipped from V and 2 bases from J, the junction kept 8 bases outside the gene matches. In germline, CDR1 is SGHTA, CDR2 FQGNSA. CDR3 DNA: TGTGCCAGCAGCTCCACCTTGGGACTAGCGCCCTACGAGCAGTACTTC. Amino acid sequence: CASSSTLGLAPYEQYF.

This clonotype was observed at least ten times. CDR3 nucleotide sequence: TGTGCCAGCAGCTTACTAGCGGGAGGGCAAGAGACCCAGTACTTC. Protein: CASSLLAGGQETQYF. The chain carries TRBV7-9 and TRBJ2-5; 12 bases align to TRBD2. This CDR3 spans 15 amino acids. Germline V CDR1 and CDR2: SEHNR, FQNEAQ (reference sequence). Unmatched junction bases numbered 0, after V lost 2 bases and J lost 2 bases.

This clonotype was counted many times. V is TRBV20-1 and J is TRBJ2-3, with 13 bases matching TRBD2. CDR3 length equals 14 residues. In germline, CDR1 is DFQATT, CDR2 SNEGSKA (reference sequence). The ends lost 5 bases at V and 3 bases at J; junction bases unmatched: 2. The CDR3 spells CSAGGLAGTDTQYF. CDR3 nucleotides: TGCAGTGCTGGGGGACTAGCGGGAACAGATACGCAGTATTTT.

This clonotype was observed a few times. The chain combines TRBV18 with TRBJ2-5; D remains unclear. Germline values: CDR1 KGHSH, CDR2 LQKENI. The CDR3 is made up of 14 amino acids. V lost 0 bases and J 4 bases, leaving 9 bases between the germline ends. CDR3 sequence: CASSPPGKGETQYF. The CDR3 DNA is TGTGCCAGCTCACCACCAGGGAAGGGAGAGACCCAGTACTTC.

The chain is built from TRBV7-3 and TRBJ2-1; perhaps TRBD1 as D (6 bases). The CDR3 contains 16 residues. Germline V CDR1 and CDR2: SGHTA, FQGTGA. V lost 1 base and J lost 10, with 20 bases in between. DNA for the CDR3: TGTGCCAGCAGCTTAAGGACCCCTAGCAGGGGCGGGGAGCAGTTCTTC. As protein: CASSLRTPSRGGEQFF.

Only a few counts were recorded for this clonotype. This chain links TRBV7-3 with TRBJ2-3; TRBD1 matches at 8 bases. The V gene end was trimmed by 5 bases and the J gene end by 3 bases; junction bases not matched to a gene: 7. The CDR3 spans 15 residues. The germline CDR1 and CDR2 sequences are SGHTA and FQGTGA. CDR3 loop: CASSGTGRGTDTQYF. In nucleotides, the CDR3 is TGTGCCAGCAGCGGGACAGGTCGGGGGACAGATACGCAGTATTTT.

This clonotype was counted at least ten times. The chain combines TRBV29-1 with TRBJ2-1; the match to TRBD2 covers 7 bases. J lost 4 bases, V lost 0 bases, and 6 bases had no gene match. Germline V gene sequence: CDR1 SQVTM, CDR2 ANQGSEA. The CDR3 has 15 amino acids. DNA for the CDR3: TGCAGCGTTGAAGATCCCCGGACTAGGTACAATGAGCAGTTCTTC. It translates to CSVEDPRTRYNEQFF.

The sample holds a few counts of this clonotype. The CDR3: CSASTTSTDTQYF. CDR3 coding DNA: TGCAGTGCTAGTACTACCAGCACAGATACGCAGTATTTT. The rearrangement uses TRBV20-1 and TRBJ2-3; no firm D call. This CDR3 has 13 residues. Germline assignment: CDR1 DFQATT and CDR2 SNEGSKA (reference sequence). Trimming took off 3 bases at V and 0 bases at J, with 7 bases between the two ends.

This clonotype was observed many times. The V call is TRBV3-1, the J call TRBJ1-5; D gene ambiguous. This CDR3 is built from 14 residues. The V end was cut by 5 bases, the J end by 1 base, with 9 bases between. Germline V gene sequence: CDR1 LGHDT, CDR2 YNNKEL (reference sequence). The chain's CDR3 is CASSGPTSNQPQHF. The CDR3 DNA follows: TGTGCCAGCAGCGGGCCTACGAGCAATCAGCCCCAGCATTTT.

V is TRBV18 and J is TRBJ1-4; D gene uncertain. The CDR3 length is 16 residues. Trimming removed 2 bases from V and 1 base from J, with 11 bases in between. Looked up from germline, CDR1 is KGHSH and CDR2 is LQKENI. The CDR3 DNA reads as TGTGCCAGCTCACCATCCCAGGTTCAAACTAATGAAAAACTGTTTTTT. Its translation is CASSPSQVQTNEKLFF.

This rearrangement joins TRBV18 to TRBJ2-3; D is possibly TRBD2 (6 bases). The CDR3 runs 19 residues. Germline values: CDR1 KGHSH, CDR2 LQKENI. V was clipped by 2 bases and J by 0 bases, with 21 bases between them. The CDR3 loop reads CASSPTSSNILTSTDTQYF. CDR3 DNA sequence: TGTGCCAGCTCACCAACTAGCAGCAACATCTTGACTAGCACAGATACGCAGTATTTT.

This clonotype appeared many times. The chain links TRBV18 to TRBJ2-5; 8 nucleotides line up with TRBD2. V was clipped by 8 bases and J by 4 bases; unmatched bases: 9. The CDR3 length is 14 residues. Germline values: CDR1 KGHSH, CDR2 LQKENI. CDR3 nucleotide sequence: TGTGCCAGCCGAAGTAGAGCGGGGGCAGAGACCCAGTACTTC. Its translation is CASRSRAGAETQYF.

V is TRBV20-1 and J is TRBJ1-5; 8 nucleotides agree with TRBD1. The CDR3 spans 16 residues. After removal of 0 bases from V and 6 bases from J, the junction contained 10 bases not matched to a gene. Germline-derived CDR1 and CDR2 are DFQATT and SNEGSKA (reference sequence). The CDR3 DNA sequence: TGCAGTGCTAGAGATTGGGGCAGGGGGCGCGGTCAGCCCCAGCATTTT. This encodes CSARDWGRGRGQPQHF.

This clonotype was recorded a few times. The chain's CDR3 is CASSTPGLSNEQFF. CDR3 in DNA: TGTGCCAGCAGTACCCCGGGACTCTCCAATGAGCAGTTCTTC. This chain joins TRBV6-1 and TRBJ2-1; D perhaps matches TRBD2 (6 bases). The CDR3 spans 14 residues. The V gene's germline CDR1 is MNHNS and CDR2 SASEGT. V gave up 5 bases and J gave up 6 bases, with 14 bases separating them.